This T cell receptor beta chain was documented in a study of T cell responses to AZD1222 COVID-19 vaccine. Sequencing used immunoSEQ multiplex PCR; TCRdb keeps in-frame clones, though not all of them. The sample has approximately 120,000 clones, 80% to 95% seen once. Of note for this clone: Antigen: not known.

Overall study findings and caveats: Baseline serostatus was positive in only six AZD1222 recipients.

Trimming stripped 4 bases from V and 9 bases from J, with 16 bases between. The CDR3 is 15 amino acids. Per germline, CDR1 MGHRA and CDR2 YSYEKL. The V call is TRBV4-1, the J call TRBJ1-6; possibly TRBD1 for D (6 bases). The clonotype originates from an adult in good health. Here the sequenced sample was peripheral blood, taken on day 0 of MenACWY control vaccination. The CDR3 loop is CASSLTSGEGSPLHF. The CDR3 DNA sequence: TGCGCCAGCAGCCTCACCTCAGGGGAGGGTTCACCCCTCCACTTT.